The 29 T cell receptor beta chains reported below all come from one sample, sequenced in a study of PD-1 blockade in classical Hodgkin lymphoma. Every patient had relapsed following autologous stem cell transplantation, and cohorts differed in brentuximab vedotin exposure. This table comes from immunoSEQ multiplex PCR, and its TCRdb copy is limited to in-frame clones, with some not included. The data show about 36,000 clones, roughly three quarters seen once. Sample: peripheral blood mononuclear cells (PBMCs), taken before the second cycle of nivolumab. Every receptor here comes from a human donor with classical Hodgkin lymphoma.

This clone was observed a few times. V gene TRBV5-1 combines with J gene TRBJ2-3; D might be TRBD1 (6 bases). Germline-derived CDR1 and CDR2 are SGHRS and YFSETQ. With 3 bases removed from V and 0 bases from J, the gap between germline ends came to 11 bases. The CDR3 is 15 residues long. Here the CDR3 reads CASSSRTDSTDTQYF. CDR3 DNA sequence: TGCGCCAGCAGCTCGAGGACAGATAGCACAGATACGCAGTATTTT.

The rearrangement uses TRBV5-1 and TRBJ2-1; D uncertain. CDR1 and CDR2 (germline): SGHRS, YFSETQ. This CDR3 contains 16 residues. Deletions cut 2 bases from V and 3 bases from J, with 15 bases between. The CDR3: CASSLGNSGHYNEQFF. CDR3 nucleotides: TGCGCCAGCAGCTTAGGGAACTCTGGTCACTACAATGAGCAGTTCTTC. Combining the CDR3 with reference TRBV5-1 and TRBJ2-1 gives the whole variable domain KAGVTQTPRYLIKTRGQQVTLSCSPISGHRSVSWYQQTPGQGLQFLFEYFSETQRNKGNFPGRFSGRQFSNSRSEMNVSTLELGDSALYLCASSLGNSGHYNEQFFGPGTRLTVL.

This clone has more than one count but fewer than ten. This rearrangement joins TRBV6-6 to TRBJ2-2; D assignment may be TRBD1 or TRBD2 (5 bases each). This CDR3 spans 13 amino acids. V lost 8 bases to trimming and J lost 6 bases, with 13 bases between them. The germline V gene has CDR1 MNHNY and CDR2 SVGAGI (reference sequence). CDR3 DNA sequence: TGTGCCAGCCGGGACCCGTATCCCGGGGAGCTGTTTTTT. Residues: CASRDPYPGELFF.

This clone was recorded only once. CDR3 DNA: TGTGCCAGCAGTCTAGCTCACGAGCAGTACTTC. Protein sequence: CASSLAHEQYF. The V call is TRBV6-1, the J call TRBJ2-7; D perhaps matches TRBD2 (5 bases). The V end lost 5 bases, the J end lost 5 bases, and 7 bases lay between the germline ends. Germline CDR1 and CDR2: MNHNS and SASEGT. This CDR3 is built from 11 residues.

The V gene is TRBV6-1, the J gene TRBJ1-5, with D unclear. The CDR3 sequence is 15 residues long. V lost 7 bases and J lost 3, with 16 bases in between. Per the germline V gene, CDR1 is MNHNS and CDR2 is SASEGT. CDR3 sequence (DNA): TGTGCCAGCATACGGGCCCTTACCCTCAATCAGCCCCAGCATTTT. Translated: CASIRALTLNQPQHF.

This clone has ten or more counts. The chain joins TRBV27 to TRBJ1-2; 7 nucleotides agree with TRBD1. V lost 1 base, J lost 6 bases, and 5 bases stayed unmatched. Germline V lookup: CDR1 MNHEY, CDR2 SMNVEV (reference sequence). This CDR3 has 14 residues. CDR3 nucleotide sequence: TGTGCCAGCAGTTTATTCAGGGGGATCGATGGCTACACCTTC. Protein product: CASSLFRGIDGYTF.

On this clone: The junction and the germline gene differ at one end; a read error may be behind it. The identical CDR3 is also encoded by other nucleotide sequences in the sample. This chain uses TRBV5-4 with TRBJ2-3; D is unclear. This CDR3 region has 13 residues. Germline-derived CDR1 and CDR2 are SGHNT and YYREEE (reference sequence). CDR3: CASRGPTSDTQYF. DNA of the CDR3: TGCGCCAGCAGAGGCCCTACCTCGGATACGCAGTATTTT. The variable domain in full, completed from reference TRBV5-4 and TRBJ2-3, reads ETGVTQSPTHLIKTRGQQVTLRCSSQSGHNTVSWYQQALGQGPQFIFQYYREEENGRGNFPPRFSGLQFPNYSSELNVNALELDDSALYLCASRGPTSDTQYFGPGTRLTVL.

This sequence joins TRBV28 and TRBJ1-2, with D possibly matching TRBD1 (6 bases). The germline V gene encodes CDR1 MDHEN and CDR2 SYDVKM. V dropped 9 bases and J dropped 5 bases, with 16 bases sitting between them. The CDR3 covers 13 residues. The DNA for the CDR3 is TGTGCCAGTAGCACCGGACAGCAGTATGGCTACACCTTC. Its protein is CASSTGQQYGYTF.

This sequence joins TRBV5-8 and TRBJ2-1; 7 bases are a match to TRBD1. The CDR3 length is 17 residues. CDR1 and CDR2 (germline): SGHTS, YDEGEE. Trimming cost V 0 bases and J 3 bases; bases outside gene matches: 9. CDR3 sequence (DNA): TGTGCCAGCAGCTTGGTAAGGGGGCGGCCAAACTACAATGAGCAGTTCTTC. It is translated as CASSLVRGRPNYNEQFF.

This rearrangement joins TRBV28 to TRBJ2-6; 9 positions agree with TRBD1. The J segment lost 0 bases and the V segment lost 5 bases, leaving 5 bases of the junction unmatched. The CDR3 sequence is 17 residues long. Germline V lookup: CDR1 MDHEN, CDR2 SYDVKM. CDR3 sequence reads: CASSDRGKGSGANVLTF. The CDR3 DNA reads as TGTGCCAGCAGTGACAGGGGGAAAGGCTCTGGGGCCAACGTCCTGACTTTC. Full variable domain (missing parts from reference TRBV28 and TRBJ2-6): DVKVTQSSRYLVKRTGEKVFLECVQDMDHENMFWYRQDPGLGLRLIYFSYDVKMKEKGDIPEGYSVSREKKERFSLILESASTNQTSMYLCASSDRGKGSGANVLTFGAGSRLTVL.

This rearrangement joins TRBV25-1 to TRBJ1-6; maybe TRBD1 (5 bases). The CDR3 extends over 14 amino acids. Germline CDR1 and CDR2: MGHDK and SYGVNS. Trimming shortened V by 8 bases and J by 1 base, and 9 bases separated the two germline ends. The CDR3 is CASGGGSYNSPLHF. The CDR3 DNA reads as TGTGCCAGCGGGGGGGGATCCTATAATTCACCCCTCCACTTT. The whole variable domain, filled in from reference TRBV25-1 and TRBJ1-6, reads EADIYQTPRYLVIGTGKKITLECSQTMGHDKMYWYQQDPGMELHLIHYSYGVNSTEKGDLSSESTVSRIRTEHFPLTLESARPSHTSQYLCASGGGSYNSPLHFGNGTRLTVT.

This clone turned up a few times. The chain employs TRBV5-6 and TRBJ1-1; D is possibly TRBD1 (5 bases). The CDR3 contains 14 residues. Trimming stripped 4 bases from V and 5 bases from J, with 15 bases between. Germline V gene sequence: CDR1 SGHDT, CDR2 YYEEEE. In nucleotides, the CDR3 is TGTGCCAGCAGCACCTTAGGGGAATTTACTGAAGCTTTCTTT. This gives the protein CASSTLGEFTEAFF.

The chain employs TRBV15 and TRBJ2-7, with D possibly being TRBD2 (6 bases). Germline CDR1 is LNHNV and CDR2 is YYDKDF (reference sequence). V was pared by 0 bases and J by 3 bases, with 9 bases between. This CDR3 has 14 residues. The CDR3 DNA reads as TGTGCCACCAGCAGAGAAGCGCGGGGCTACGAGCAGTACTTC. As protein: CATSREARGYEQYF.

This rearrangement joins TRBV7-2 to TRBJ2-5; no firm D call. Germline CDR1 SGHTA, CDR2 FQGNSA. V was cut by 2 bases and J by 7 bases, with 5 bases left in between. The CDR3 loop spans 11 amino acids. The CDR3 loop reads CASSLSGTQYF. CDR3 nucleotide sequence: TGTGCCAGCAGCTTATCAGGGACCCAGTACTTC.

This clone is deemed medium-sized (0.01 to 0.1%). Other DNA sequences in the sample encode the same CDR3. CDR3 sequence (DNA): TGTGCCAGCAGGCAAGAGGGGACCTATGGCTACACCTTC. Translating it yields CASRQEGTYGYTF. V and J are TRBV9 and TRBJ1-2; D is possibly TRBD1 (5 bases). V was pared by 5 bases and J by 4 bases, with 12 bases between. CDR3 length equals 13 residues. Germline assignment: CDR1 SGDLS and CDR2 YYNGEE.

Here the CDR3 DNA reads TGCAGTGCTAGGTCGATATACGAGCAGTACTTC. This sequence encodes CSARSIYEQYF. This chain connects TRBV20-1 to TRBJ2-7; D call uncertain. This CDR3 is built from 11 residues. With 3 bases removed from V and 4 bases from J, the gap between germline ends came to 7 bases. Looked up from germline, CDR1 is DFQATT and CDR2 is SNEGSKA (reference sequence).

J is TRBJ2-5 and V is TRBV2; possibly TRBD2 for D (5 bases). This CDR3 has 15 residues. V shed 6 bases and J shed 5 bases, with 19 bases lying between them. CDR1 is SNHLY, CDR2 FYNNEI, per germline. The CDR3 sequence: CASRQWELPLETQYF. The CDR3, as DNA: TGTGCCAGCAGGCAGTGGGAGCTTCCGTTGGAGACCCAGTACTTC.

V and J are TRBV13 and TRBJ2-5; possible D gene TRBD1, 6 bases. The CDR3 consists of 16 residues. V lost 0 bases to trimming and J lost 7 bases, with 18 bases between them. Per germline, CDR1 PRHDT and CDR2 FYEKMQ (reference sequence). CDR3 DNA: TGTGCCAGCAGCTTAGGGGACAGACCTCGTGGGGGGACCCAGTACTTC. Protein sequence: CASSLGDRPRGGTQYF.

This chain's CDR3 is CASSPTGLSNQPQHF. The CDR3 nucleotides read TGTGCCAGTAGCCCTACAGGGTTAAGCAATCAGCCCCAGCATTTT. The chain links TRBV19 to TRBJ1-5; tentative D call: TRBD1 (6 bases). The CDR3 is made up of 15 amino acids. Germline V gene data show CDR1 as LNHDA and CDR2 as SQIVND (reference sequence). V was shortened by 6 bases and J by 1 base, with 13 bases between the two germline ends.

V usage is TRBV15 and J usage is TRBJ2-5; 9 positions agree with TRBD2. V lost 0 bases to trimming and J lost 4 bases; unmatched junction nucleotides: 6. The CDR3 totals 16 residues. Germline V gene lookup returns CDR1 LNHNV and CDR2 YYDKDF (reference sequence). DNA of the CDR3: TGTGCCACCAGCAGAGAAGCGGGGGGACTCCGAGAGACCCAGTACTTC. It codes for CATSREAGGLRETQYF.

The table lists this clone with a few counts. The chain carries TRBV5-1 and TRBJ1-1; 9 positions match TRBD1. Per the germline V gene, CDR1 is SGHRS and CDR2 is YFSETQ. The V gene end was trimmed by 3 bases and the J gene end by 6 bases; junction bases not matched to a gene: 6. The CDR3 totals 14 residues. CDR3 coding DNA: TGCGCCAGCAGCTCGGGACAGGGAATTGCTGAAGCTTTCTTT. Its protein is CASSSGQGIAEAFF.

The chain is built from TRBV29-1 and TRBJ1-1; D perhaps matches TRBD1 (5 bases). Trimming left V 4 bases short and J 5 bases short, with 11 bases between. The CDR3 loop spans 12 amino acids. Germline V gene lookup returns CDR1 SQVTM and CDR2 ANQGSEA. The CDR3 nucleotides read TGCAGCGTTGGAGGGGTGGGGACTGAAGCTTTCTTT. The encoded protein is CSVGGVGTEAFF.

The chain combines TRBV7-9 with TRBJ1-1, with D perhaps TRBD1 (5 bases). V lost 5 bases, J lost 1 base, and 14 bases lay in between. The CDR3 contains 15 residues. Germline V gene lookup returns CDR1 SEHNR and CDR2 FQNEAQ (reference sequence). The CDR3 loop reads CASSLRGHSNTEAFF. For the CDR3, the DNA is TGTGCCAGCAGCCTAAGGGGCCATTCGAACACTGAAGCTTTCTTT.

J is TRBJ1-2 and V is TRBV4-1, with 8 nucleotides matching TRBD1. Germline V gene data show CDR1 as MGHRA and CDR2 as YSYEKL. Trimming removed 3 bases from V and 5 bases from J; junction bases left unmatched: 5. This CDR3 has 14 residues. In DNA, the CDR3 is TGCGCCAGCAGCCATAGAGACAGGGGATATGGCTACACCTTC. It is translated as CASSHRDRGYGYTF.

This chain joins TRBV6-5 and TRBJ1-6; D unresolved. The V end lost 7 bases, the J end lost 7 bases, and 14 bases lay between the germline ends. From germline, CDR1 is MNHEY and CDR2 SVGAGI. This CDR3 has 14 residues. The CDR3 coding sequence is TGTGCCAGCAACTCGCGTCAGCTAAATTCACCCCTCCACTTT. Translated: CASNSRQLNSPLHF.

V usage is TRBV19 and J usage is TRBJ1-2; D not resolved. CDR1 is LNHDA and CDR2 is SQIVND in the germline V gene (reference sequence). The CDR3 runs 12 residues. V lost 6 bases and J lost 4, with 9 bases in between. CDR3 nucleotides: TGTGCCAGTAGCTGGACTGTCTATGGCTACACCTTC. Translating gives CASSWTVYGYTF.

This chain links TRBV9 with TRBJ2-7; unclear D gene. With 3 bases removed from V and 0 bases from J, the gap between germline ends came to 10 bases. The V gene's germline CDR1 is SGDLS and CDR2 YYNGEE. The CDR3 consists of 14 residues. CDR3 nucleotides: TGTGCCAGCAGCGAGGACGGGCGCTCCTACGAGCAGTACTTC. Translated, it gives CASSEDGRSYEQYF.

V gene TRBV30 combines with J gene TRBJ2-3; TRBD2 matches at 14 bases. The CDR3 spans 17 residues. Germline V lookup: CDR1 GTSNPN, CDR2 SVGIG (reference sequence). V was pared by 0 bases and J by 2 bases, with 4 bases of the junction left unmatched. CDR3 protein: CAWSVGLAGGSTDTQYF. CDR3 DNA: TGTGCCTGGAGTGTAGGACTAGCGGGGGGCTCCACAGATACGCAGTATTTT.

This clone was counted a single time. This chain uses TRBV18 with TRBJ1-1; no reliable D call. V lost 3 bases and J lost 0, with 5 bases in between. Germline CDR1 KGHSH, CDR2 LQKENI. This CDR3 has 13 amino acids. In DNA, the CDR3 is TGTGCCAGCTCACCGGCCATGAACACTGAAGCTTTCTTT. Translation gives CASSPAMNTEAFF.